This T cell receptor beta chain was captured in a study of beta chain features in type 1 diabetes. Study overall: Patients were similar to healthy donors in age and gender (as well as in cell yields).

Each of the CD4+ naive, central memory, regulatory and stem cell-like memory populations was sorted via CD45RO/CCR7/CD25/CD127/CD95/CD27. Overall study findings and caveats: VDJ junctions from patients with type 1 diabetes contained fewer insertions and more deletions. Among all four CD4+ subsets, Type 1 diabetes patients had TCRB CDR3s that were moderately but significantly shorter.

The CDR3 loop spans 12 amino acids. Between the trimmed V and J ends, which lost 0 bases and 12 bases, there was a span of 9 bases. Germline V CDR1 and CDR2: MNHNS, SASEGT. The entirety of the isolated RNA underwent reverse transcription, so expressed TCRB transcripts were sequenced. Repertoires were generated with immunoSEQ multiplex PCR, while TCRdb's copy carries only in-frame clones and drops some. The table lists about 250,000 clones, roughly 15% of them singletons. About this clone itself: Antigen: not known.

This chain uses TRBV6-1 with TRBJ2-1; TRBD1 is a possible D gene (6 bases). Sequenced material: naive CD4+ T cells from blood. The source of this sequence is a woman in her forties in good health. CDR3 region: CASSEAPTGQFF. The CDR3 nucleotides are TGTGCCAGCAGTGAAGCCCCGACAGGGCAGTTCTTC.